This TCR beta chain was captured in a study of cytomegalovirus exposure and HLA in healthy donors. Study results and limitations: Later analysis placed DRB1 highest and HLA-C lowest in TCR association rates, which differed by HLA locus. Productive status was seen about 87% or about 30% of the time for most TCR beta V segments in an earlier analysis. HLA alleles showed associations with 15,000 to 20,000 TCR beta sequences in a later analysis, at a 0.05 false discovery rate.

The PCR had 60 Vbeta and 13 Jbeta primers. Only in-frame clones appear in the TCRdb table, and some are missing; sequencing was by immunoSEQ multiplex PCR. The sample consists of approximately 82,000 clones, around 10% of them appearing once. Healthy bone marrow donors formed the donor group. The CDR3 has 14 residues. CDR1 is SGHRS and CDR2 is YFSETQ in the germline V gene. V was trimmed by 0 bases and J by 5 bases, leaving 8 bases between them. About this clone itself: The antigen remains unidentified.

This sequence was found in a man in his sixties in good health and CMV-seropositive. Input material: PBMCs. This sequence joins TRBV5-1 and TRBJ2-2; D is possibly TRBD1 (6 bases). CDR3: CASSLGTETGELFF. The CDR3 DNA follows: TGCGCCAGCAGCTTGGGGACAGAGACCGGGGAGCTGTTTTTT.